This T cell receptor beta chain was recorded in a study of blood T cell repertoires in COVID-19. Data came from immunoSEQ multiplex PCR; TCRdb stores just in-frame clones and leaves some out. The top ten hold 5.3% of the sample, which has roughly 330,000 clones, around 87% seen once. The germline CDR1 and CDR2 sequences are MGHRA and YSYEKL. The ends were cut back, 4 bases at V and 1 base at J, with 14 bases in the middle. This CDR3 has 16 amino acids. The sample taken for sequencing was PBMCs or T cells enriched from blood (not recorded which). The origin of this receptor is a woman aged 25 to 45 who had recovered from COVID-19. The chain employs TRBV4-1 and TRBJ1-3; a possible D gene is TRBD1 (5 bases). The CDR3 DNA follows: TGCGCCAGCAGCCCCCCCTTAGGGGCATCTGGAAACACCATATATTTT. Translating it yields CASSPPLGASGNTIYF.